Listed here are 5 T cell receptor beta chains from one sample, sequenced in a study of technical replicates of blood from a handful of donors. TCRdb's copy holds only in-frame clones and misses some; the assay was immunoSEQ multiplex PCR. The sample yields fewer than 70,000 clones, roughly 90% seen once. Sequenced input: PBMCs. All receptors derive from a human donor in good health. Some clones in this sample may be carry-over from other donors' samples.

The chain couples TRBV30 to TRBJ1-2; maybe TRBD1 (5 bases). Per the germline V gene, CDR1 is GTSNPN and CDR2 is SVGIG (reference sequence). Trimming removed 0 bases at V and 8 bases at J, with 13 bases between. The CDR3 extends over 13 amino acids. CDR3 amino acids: CAWSVGRGSGYTF. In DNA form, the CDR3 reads TGTGCCTGGAGTGTCGGGCGGGGCTCCGGCTACACCTTC.

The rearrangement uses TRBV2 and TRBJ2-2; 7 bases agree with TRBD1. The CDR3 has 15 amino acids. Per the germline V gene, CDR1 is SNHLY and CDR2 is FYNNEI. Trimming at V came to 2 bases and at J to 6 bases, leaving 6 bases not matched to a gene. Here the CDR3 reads CASSERGLWAGELFF. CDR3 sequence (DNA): TGTGCCAGCAGTGAAAGGGGGCTGTGGGCCGGGGAGCTGTTTTTT.

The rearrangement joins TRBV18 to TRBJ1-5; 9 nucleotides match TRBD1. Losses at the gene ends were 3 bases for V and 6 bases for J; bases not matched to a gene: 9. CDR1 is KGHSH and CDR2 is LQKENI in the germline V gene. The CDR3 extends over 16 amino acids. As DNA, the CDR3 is TGTGCCAGCTCACCGAACCCACAGGGGGCGAGTCAGCCCCAGCATTTT. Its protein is CASSPNPQGASQPQHF.

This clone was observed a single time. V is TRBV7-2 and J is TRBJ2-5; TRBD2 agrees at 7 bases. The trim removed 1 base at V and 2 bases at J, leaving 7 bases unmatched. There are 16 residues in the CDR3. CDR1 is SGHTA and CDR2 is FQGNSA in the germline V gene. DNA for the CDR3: TGTGCCAGCAGCTTAGTTCCTAGCGGATTACAAGAGACCCAGTACTTC. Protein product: CASSLVPSGLQETQYF.

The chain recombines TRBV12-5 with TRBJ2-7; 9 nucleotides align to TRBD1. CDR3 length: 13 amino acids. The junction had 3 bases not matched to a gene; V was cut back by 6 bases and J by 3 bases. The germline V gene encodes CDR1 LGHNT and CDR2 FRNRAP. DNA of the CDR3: TGTGCTAGTGGCTTGACAGGGGGCTACGAGCAGTACTTC. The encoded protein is CASGLTGGYEQYF.